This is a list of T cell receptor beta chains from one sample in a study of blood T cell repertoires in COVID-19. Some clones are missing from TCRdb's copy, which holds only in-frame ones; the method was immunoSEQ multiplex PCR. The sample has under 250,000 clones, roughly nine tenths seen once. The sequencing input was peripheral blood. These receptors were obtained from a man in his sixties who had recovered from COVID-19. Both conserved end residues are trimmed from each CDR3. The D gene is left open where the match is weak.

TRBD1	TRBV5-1	ASSVLQGATPYNEQF
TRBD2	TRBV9	ASSFRGGSTDTQY
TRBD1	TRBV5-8	ASSLDRVSGNTIY
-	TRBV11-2	ASSLVGQGNTGELF
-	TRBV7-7	ASSLTRSETQY
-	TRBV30	AWSERGDEQY
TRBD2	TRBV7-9	ASSSKGSGRAGSYNEQF
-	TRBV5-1	ASSLEGWGTDTQY
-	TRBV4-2	ASSQIAAMNTGYT
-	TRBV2	ASREGGYGYT
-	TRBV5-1	ASSDQGRSEQY
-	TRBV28	ASGPWGAVNTGELF
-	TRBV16	ASSQPNNQPQH
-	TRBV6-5	ASRFPGTDTQY
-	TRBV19	ASSIRPGAFGYT
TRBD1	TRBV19	ATLAPGGFTNQPQH
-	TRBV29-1	SVGGGPYNEQF